The 24 T cell receptor beta chains in this list originate from one sample, sequenced in a study of blood T cell repertoires in COVID-19. Assay: immunoSEQ multiplex PCR; the TCRdb copy retains only in-frame clones and omits some. The table shows 280,000 or so clones, with 80% to 90% occurring only once. Sequenced sample: PBMCs or T cells enriched from blood (not recorded which). These TCRs come from a man aged 25-45 years who had recovered from COVID-19.

This chain links TRBV6-4 with TRBJ2-4; TRBD1 matches 7 bases. The V and J ends lost 2 bases and 9 bases, in that order; junction bases with no gene match: 7. From germline, CDR1 is MRHNA and CDR2 SNTAGT. The CDR3 consists of 14 residues. The CDR3 loop is CASSDDFPGGIQYF. The CDR3 DNA reads as TGTGCCAGCAGTGACGATTTTCCAGGGGGCATTCAGTACTTC.

The chain joins TRBV15 to TRBJ1-2; D might be TRBD1 (5 bases). Per germline, CDR1 LNHNV and CDR2 YYDKDF (reference sequence). The CDR3 loop spans 13 amino acids. Trimming took 9 bases from V and 5 from J, leaving 16 bases between them. CDR3 residues: CATSGLDNYGYTF. For the CDR3, the DNA is TGTGCCACGAGTGGATTGGACAATTATGGCTACACCTTC.

CDR3 bases: TGTGCCAGCAGTATACAGGGATATGGGGCCAACGTCCTGACTTTC. Translation: CASSIQGYGANVLTF. V usage is TRBV6-5 and J usage is TRBJ2-6, with a possible D match to TRBD1 (6 bases). This CDR3 comprises 15 residues. CDR1 is MNHEY and CDR2 is SVGAGI in the germline V gene. Trimming removed 5 bases from V and 3 bases from J, with 11 bases in between.

V is TRBV29-1 and J is TRBJ2-4, with 8 bases that match TRBD1. The germline V gene encodes CDR1 SQVTM and CDR2 ANQGSEA. CDR3 size: 12 residues. V gave up 6 bases and J gave up 8 bases; unmatched junction bases: 6. Written as DNA, the CDR3 is TGCAGCGTGCTGACAGGGGTGGACATTCAGTACTTC. Encoded protein: CSVLTGVDIQYF.

The V gene is TRBV6-1, the J gene TRBJ1-2; 10 bases line up with TRBD1. The CDR3 is made up of 16 amino acids. Germline CDR1 MNHNS, CDR2 SASEGT. V lost 1 base and J lost 6; bases outside the gene matches: 8. The CDR3 reads CASSEVWDRGVHGYTF. DNA for the CDR3: TGTGCCAGCAGTGAAGTTTGGGACAGGGGAGTTCATGGCTACACCTTC.

The chain recombines TRBV30 with TRBJ1-2, with D unresolved. The germline V and J ends were trimmed by 0 bases and 2 bases, with 7 bases remaining between them. The CDR3 has 13 residues. Germline CDR1 and CDR2: GTSNPN and SVGIG (reference sequence). The DNA for the CDR3 is TGTGCCTGGAGTGTTCACGGGAACTATGGCTACACCTTC. The encoded protein is CAWSVHGNYGYTF.

The CDR3 DNA reads as TGTGCCAGCAGCCAGACTGCGGCAGCAACTAATGAAAAACTGTTTTTT. This sequence encodes CASSQTAAATNEKLFF. V and J are TRBV4-2 and TRBJ1-4; D uncertain. The CDR3 consists of 16 residues. V was shortened by 3 bases and J by 0 bases, with 11 bases between the two germline ends. Germline CDR1 reads LGHNA; CDR2 reads YNFKEQ.

The V gene is TRBV4-3, the J gene TRBJ2-1, with D possibly matching TRBD2 (6 bases). CDR1 and CDR2 from the germline V gene are LGHNA and YSLEER. This CDR3 spans 16 amino acids. Trimming cost V 0 bases and J 4 bases, with 13 bases left between them. This CDR3 is CASSQEGIGGYNEQFF. The CDR3 DNA follows: TGCGCCAGCAGCCAAGAAGGGATCGGAGGGTACAATGAGCAGTTCTTC.

The rearrangement links TRBV2 to TRBJ2-7; possibly TRBD1 for D (5 bases). Trimming took off 2 bases at V and 2 bases at J, with 13 bases between the two ends. The CDR3 contains 15 residues. The germline CDR1 and CDR2 sequences are SNHLY and FYNNEI. The CDR3 DNA reads as TGTGCCAGCAGTGAAAGGCAGGTGACAGCCTACGAGCAGTACTTC. Its protein is CASSERQVTAYEQYF.

This chain uses TRBV11-2 with TRBJ1-1, with D uncertain. Germline V gene sequence: CDR1 SGHAT, CDR2 FQNNGV. V was trimmed by 2 bases and J by 0 bases, leaving 13 bases between them. The CDR3 has 16 amino acids. The CDR3 sequence: CASSLTWTRMNTEAFF. The DNA of the CDR3 is TGTGCCAGCAGCTTAACATGGACTAGGATGAACACTGAAGCTTTCTTT.

V is TRBV3-1 (or the pseudogene TRBV3-2) and J is TRBJ2-1, with TRBD1 matching 7 bases. The CDR3 spans 16 residues. V lost 7 bases to trimming and J lost 5 bases; unmatched junction nucleotides: 14. CDR1 is LGHDT, CDR2 YNNKEL, per germline (reference sequence). The CDR3: CASMRDIRGQDNEQFF. The CDR3 nucleotides read TGTGCCAGCATGAGGGATATAAGGGGGCAAGACAATGAGCAGTTCTTC.

V gene TRBV25-1 combines with J gene TRBJ1-2; D ambiguous. CDR1 and CDR2 from the germline V gene are MGHDK and SYGVNS. Trimming took 3 bases from V and 8 from J, leaving 10 bases between them. The CDR3 runs 12 residues. CDR3 DNA: TGTGCCAGCAGTGAGTTTTCGGTCGGCTACACCTTC. It translates to CASSEFSVGYTF.

This clone has just a few counts. The sample has other DNA sequences that encode this CDR3 too. The genes are TRBV6-1 and TRBJ2-5, with 12 nucleotides matching TRBD2. The CDR3 runs 14 residues. Trimming removed 3 bases from V and 4 bases from J; junction bases left unmatched: 0. Germline V gene data show CDR1 as MNHNS and CDR2 as SASEGT. CDR3 sequence (DNA): TGTGCCAGCAGTGAGACTAGCGGGGGAGAGACCCAGTACTTC. Protein product: CASSETSGGETQYF.

The V gene is TRBV6-2 or TRBV6-3, the J gene TRBJ2-3; the match to TRBD1 covers 11 bases. From germline, CDR1 is MNHEY and CDR2 SVGEGT. Trimming at V came to 4 bases and at J to 4 bases, leaving 1 base not matched to a gene. The CDR3 loop spans 14 amino acids. The CDR3: CASSWTGGADTQYF. The CDR3 coding sequence is TGTGCCAGCAGTTGGACAGGGGGCGCAGATACGCAGTATTTT.

The rearrangement joins TRBV28 to TRBJ1-2; 7 nucleotides match TRBD1. This CDR3 contains 14 residues. The germline V gene has CDR1 MDHEN and CDR2 SYDVKM. V was pared by 5 bases and J by 8 bases, with 11 bases of the junction left unmatched. CDR3: CASSTYDRVAGYTF. DNA of the CDR3: TGTGCCAGCAGTACCTACGACAGGGTCGCCGGCTACACCTTC.

The gene calls are TRBV4-2 and TRBJ2-1, with TRBD2 matching over 10 bases. The germline gives CDR1 LGHNA, CDR2 YNFKEQ. J lost 7 bases, V lost 0 bases, and 9 bases had no gene match. The CDR3 loop spans 17 amino acids. This chain's CDR3 is CASSQEDGAGGKNEQFF. In nucleotides, the CDR3 is TGTGCCAGCAGCCAAGAGGATGGAGCGGGGGGGAAAAATGAGCAGTTCTTC.

V gene TRBV4-2 combines with J gene TRBJ2-3; 8 nucleotides agree with TRBD2. CDR1 is LGHNA, CDR2 YNFKEQ, per germline. CDR3 size: 17 residues. V trimming: 2 bases; J trimming: 4 bases; junction bases outside the gene matches: 11. The CDR3 nucleotides read TGTGCCAGCAGCCAACCATTAGCGGGACGGGCAGCAGATACGCAGTATTTT. Translation gives CASSQPLAGRAADTQYF.

This chain connects TRBV5-1 to TRBJ2-3; possibly TRBD2 for D (6 bases). The CDR3 loop spans 15 amino acids. V was pared by 4 bases and J by 0 bases, with 12 bases between. Per germline, CDR1 SGHRS and CDR2 YFSETQ. The CDR3 sequence is CASSAPGGSTDTQYF. DNA of the CDR3: TGCGCCAGCAGCGCTCCCGGGGGAAGCACAGATACGCAGTATTTT.

The chain is built from TRBV5-1 and TRBJ2-7, with D perhaps TRBD1 (6 bases). Germline-derived CDR1 and CDR2 are SGHRS and YFSETQ. The CDR3 sequence is 15 residues long. Trimming pared 4 bases from V and 3 bases from J, leaving 17 bases between. The CDR3 DNA reads TGCGCCAGCAGCGTCAAATGGGACACCCTCTACGAGCAGTACTTC. Its protein product is CASSVKWDTLYEQYF.

CDR3 residues: CASRIGTGINSPLHF. CDR3 nucleotides: TGTGCCAGCAGGATCGGGACAGGGATTAATTCACCCCTCCACTTT. This chain links TRBV5-6 with TRBJ1-6; 9 nucleotides align to TRBD1. CDR1 SGHDT and CDR2 YYEEEE come from the germline V gene. The CDR3 runs to 15 residues. V shed 5 bases, J shed 6 bases, and the junction held 6 bases outside the gene matches.

The chain uses TRBV5-4 and TRBJ1-6, with 9 nucleotides matching TRBD1. After removal of 5 bases from V and 3 bases from J, the junction contained 3 bases not matched to a gene. Germline CDR1 and CDR2: SGHNT and YYREEE (reference sequence). The CDR3 has 15 amino acids. CDR3 nucleotides: TGTGCCAGCAGAGACAGGGGGAACTATAATTCACCCCTCCACTTT. It codes for CASRDRGNYNSPLHF.

The genes are TRBV3-1 (or the pseudogene TRBV3-2) and TRBJ1-2, with 8 bases lining up with TRBD1. Per the germline V gene, CDR1 is LGHDT and CDR2 is YNNKEL (reference sequence). The CDR3 has 13 residues. Trimming took 3 bases from V and 6 from J; bases not matched to a gene: 3. The CDR3 spells CASSHGQGDGYTF. The CDR3 nucleotides are TGTGCCAGCAGCCATGGACAGGGCGATGGCTACACCTTC.

The chain recombines TRBV29-1 with TRBJ1-1; D uncertain. The V gene lost 2 bases and the J gene lost 0 bases, with 10 bases spanning the gap. This CDR3 has 14 residues. CDR1 and CDR2 (germline): SQVTM, ANQGSEA. The DNA for the CDR3 is TGCAGCGTTGAACGACGGGGAATGAACACTGAAGCTTTCTTT. This encodes CSVERRGMNTEAFF.

V and J are TRBV7-9 and TRBJ1-2; D is undetermined. The CDR3 is made up of 15 amino acids. The germline V gene encodes CDR1 SEHNR and CDR2 FQNEAQ (reference sequence). Trimming left V 1 base short and J 5 bases short, with 14 bases between. The CDR3 region has the DNA TGTGCCAGCAGCTTAGAAAACCCGGGTCTGTATGGCTACACCTTC. This sequence encodes CASSLENPGLYGYTF.